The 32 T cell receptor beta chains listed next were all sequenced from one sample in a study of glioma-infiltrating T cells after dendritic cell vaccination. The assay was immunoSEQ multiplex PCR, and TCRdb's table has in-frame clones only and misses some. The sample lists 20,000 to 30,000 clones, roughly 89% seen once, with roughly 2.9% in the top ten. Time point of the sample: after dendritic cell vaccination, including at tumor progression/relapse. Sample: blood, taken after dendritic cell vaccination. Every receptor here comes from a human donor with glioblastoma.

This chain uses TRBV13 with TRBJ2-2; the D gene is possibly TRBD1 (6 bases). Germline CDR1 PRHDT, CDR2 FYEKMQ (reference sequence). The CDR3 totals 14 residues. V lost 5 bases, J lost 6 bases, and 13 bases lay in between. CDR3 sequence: CASSTSRGSGELFF. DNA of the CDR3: TGTGCCAGCAGCACAAGCAGGGGTTCCGGGGAGCTGTTTTTT.

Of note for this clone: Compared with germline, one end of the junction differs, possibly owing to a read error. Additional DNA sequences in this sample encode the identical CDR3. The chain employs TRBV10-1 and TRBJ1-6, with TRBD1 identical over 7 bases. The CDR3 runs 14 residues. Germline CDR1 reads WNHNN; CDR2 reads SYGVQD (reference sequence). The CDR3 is CASSIGQANSPLHF. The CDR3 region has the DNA TGCGCCAGCAGTATCGGACAGGCTAATTCCCCCCTCCACTTT.

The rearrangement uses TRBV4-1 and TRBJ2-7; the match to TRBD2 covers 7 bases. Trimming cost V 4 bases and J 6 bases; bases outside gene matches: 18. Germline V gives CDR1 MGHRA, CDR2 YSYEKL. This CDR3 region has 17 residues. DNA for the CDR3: TGCGCCAGCAGCCGAGGCGCCGGGGGGACCTTAACCGGCGAGCAGTACTTC. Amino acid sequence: CASSRGAGGTLTGEQYF.

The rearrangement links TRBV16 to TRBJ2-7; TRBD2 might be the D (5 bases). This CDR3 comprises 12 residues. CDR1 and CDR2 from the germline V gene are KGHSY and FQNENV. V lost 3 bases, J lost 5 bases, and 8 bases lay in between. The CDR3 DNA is TGTGCCAGCAGCCACGGGGTCCACGAGCAGTACTTC. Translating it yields CASSHGVHEQYF.

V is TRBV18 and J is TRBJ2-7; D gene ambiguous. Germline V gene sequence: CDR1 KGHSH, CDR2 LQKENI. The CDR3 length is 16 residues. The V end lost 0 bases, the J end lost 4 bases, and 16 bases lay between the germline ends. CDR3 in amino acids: CASSPPGGGGFYEQYF. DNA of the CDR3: TGTGCCAGCTCACCACCCGGCGGTGGTGGCTTTTACGAGCAGTACTTC.

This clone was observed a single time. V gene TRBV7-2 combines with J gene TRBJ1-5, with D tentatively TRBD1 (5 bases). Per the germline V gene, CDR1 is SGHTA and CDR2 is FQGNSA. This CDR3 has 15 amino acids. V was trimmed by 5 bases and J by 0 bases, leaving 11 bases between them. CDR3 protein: CASSTRGGSNQPQHF. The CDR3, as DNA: TGTGCCAGCAGCACGCGGGGGGGTAGCAATCAGCCCCAGCATTTT.

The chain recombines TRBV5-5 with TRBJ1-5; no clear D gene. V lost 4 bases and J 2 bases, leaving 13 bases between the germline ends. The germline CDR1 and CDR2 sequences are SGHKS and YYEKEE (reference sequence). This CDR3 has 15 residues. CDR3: CASSHGPRGNQPQHF. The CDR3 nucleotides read TGTGCCAGCAGCCACGGGCCGAGGGGCAATCAGCCCCAGCATTTT.

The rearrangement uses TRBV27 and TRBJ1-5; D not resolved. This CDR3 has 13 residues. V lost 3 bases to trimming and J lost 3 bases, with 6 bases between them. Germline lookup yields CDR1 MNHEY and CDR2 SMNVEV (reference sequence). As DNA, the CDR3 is TGTGCCAGCAGTTTCGTCCTCAATCAGCCCCAGCATTTT. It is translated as CASSFVLNQPQHF.

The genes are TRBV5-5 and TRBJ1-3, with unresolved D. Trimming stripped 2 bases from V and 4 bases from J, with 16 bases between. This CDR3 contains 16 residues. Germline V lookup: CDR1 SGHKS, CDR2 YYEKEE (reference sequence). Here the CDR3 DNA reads TGTGCCAGCAGCTTTCTGGCAGGAGGATTGGGAAACACCATATATTTT. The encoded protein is CASSFLAGGLGNTIYF.

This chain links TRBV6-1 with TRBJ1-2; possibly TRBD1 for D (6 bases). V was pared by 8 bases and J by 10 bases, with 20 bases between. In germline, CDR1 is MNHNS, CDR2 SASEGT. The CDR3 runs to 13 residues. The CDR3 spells CASSSPGGQIYTF. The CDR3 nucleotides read TGTGCCAGCTCTTCACCGGGGGGGCAAATCTACACCTTC.

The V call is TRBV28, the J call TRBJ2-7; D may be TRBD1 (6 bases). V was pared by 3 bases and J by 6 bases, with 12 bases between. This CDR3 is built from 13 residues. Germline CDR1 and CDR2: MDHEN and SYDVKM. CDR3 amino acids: CASSFLTGSEQYF. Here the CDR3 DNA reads TGTGCCAGCAGTTTCCTGACAGGAAGCGAGCAGTACTTC.

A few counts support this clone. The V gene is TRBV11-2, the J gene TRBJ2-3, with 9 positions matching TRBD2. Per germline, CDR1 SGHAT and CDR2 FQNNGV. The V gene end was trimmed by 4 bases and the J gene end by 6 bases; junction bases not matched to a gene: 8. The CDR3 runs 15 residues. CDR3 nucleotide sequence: TGTGCCAGCAGCTCTGGGGGACTAGCTCACGATACGCAGTATTTT. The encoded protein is CASSSGGLAHDTQYF.

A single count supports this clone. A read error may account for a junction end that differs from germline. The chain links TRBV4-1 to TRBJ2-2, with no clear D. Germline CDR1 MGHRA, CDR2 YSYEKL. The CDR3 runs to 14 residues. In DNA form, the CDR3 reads TGTGCCAGCAGCCAAGTTGTCTCCACCGGGGAGCTGTTTTTT. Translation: CASSQVVSTGELFF.

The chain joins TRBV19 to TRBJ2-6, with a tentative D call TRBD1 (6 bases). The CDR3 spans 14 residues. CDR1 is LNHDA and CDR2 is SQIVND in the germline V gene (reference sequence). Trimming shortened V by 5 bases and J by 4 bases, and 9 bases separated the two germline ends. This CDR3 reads CASSSGAGANVLTF. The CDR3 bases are TGTGCCAGTAGTTCAGGGGCCGGGGCCAACGTCCTGACTTTC.

The CDR3, as DNA: TGCGCCAGCAGCTTGGGCACAGGGGGCTCGTACGAGCAGTACTTC. It translates to CASSLGTGGSYEQYF. The chain uses TRBV5-1 and TRBJ2-7, with TRBD1 matching over 9 bases. The germline V gene has CDR1 SGHRS and CDR2 YFSETQ. The CDR3 covers 15 residues. The V segment lost 0 bases and the J segment 4 bases; nucleotides outside the gene matches: 5.

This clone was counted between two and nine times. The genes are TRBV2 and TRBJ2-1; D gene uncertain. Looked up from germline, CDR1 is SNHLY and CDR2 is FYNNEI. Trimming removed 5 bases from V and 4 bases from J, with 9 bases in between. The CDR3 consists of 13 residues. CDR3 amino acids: CASSFEAYNEQFF. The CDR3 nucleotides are TGTGCCAGCAGTTTTGAAGCGTACAATGAGCAGTTCTTC.

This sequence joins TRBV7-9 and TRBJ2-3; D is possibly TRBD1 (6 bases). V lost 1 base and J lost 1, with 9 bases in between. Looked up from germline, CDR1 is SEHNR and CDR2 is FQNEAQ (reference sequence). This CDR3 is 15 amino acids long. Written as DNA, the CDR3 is TGTGCCAGCAGCTTAGGAGGGGGACGCACAGATACGCAGTATTTT. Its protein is CASSLGGGRTDTQYF. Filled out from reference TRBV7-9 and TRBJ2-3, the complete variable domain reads DTGVSQNPRHKITKRGQNVTFRCDPISEHNRLYWYRQTLGQGPEFLTYFQNEAQLEKSRLLSDRFSAERPKGSFSTLEIQRTEQGDSAMYLCASSLGGGRTDTQYFGPGTRLTVL.

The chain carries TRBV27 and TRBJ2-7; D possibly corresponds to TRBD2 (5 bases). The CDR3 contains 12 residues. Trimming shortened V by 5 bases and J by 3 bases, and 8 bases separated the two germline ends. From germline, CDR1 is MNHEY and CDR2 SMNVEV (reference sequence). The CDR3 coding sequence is TGTGCCAGCAGTCCCGAGGGCTACGAGCAGTACTTC. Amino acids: CASSPEGYEQYF.

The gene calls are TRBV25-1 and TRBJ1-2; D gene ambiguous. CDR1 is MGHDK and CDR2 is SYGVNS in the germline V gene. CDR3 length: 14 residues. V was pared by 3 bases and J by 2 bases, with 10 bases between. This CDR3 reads CASSEYGGNYGYTF. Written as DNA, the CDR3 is TGTGCCAGCAGTGAGTATGGCGGAAACTATGGCTACACCTTC.

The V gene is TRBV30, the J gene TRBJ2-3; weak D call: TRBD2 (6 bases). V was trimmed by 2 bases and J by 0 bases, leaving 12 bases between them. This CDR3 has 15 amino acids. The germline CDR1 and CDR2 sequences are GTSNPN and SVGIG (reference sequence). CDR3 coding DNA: TGTGCCTGGAGTTCTGGCGGGGCTAGCACAGATACGCAGTATTTT. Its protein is CAWSSGGASTDTQYF.

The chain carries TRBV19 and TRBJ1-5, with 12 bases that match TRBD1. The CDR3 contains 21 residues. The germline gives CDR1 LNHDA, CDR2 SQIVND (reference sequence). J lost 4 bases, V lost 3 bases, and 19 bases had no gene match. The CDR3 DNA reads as TGTGCCAGTAGTATTGGGTCAATTCGGGCGGGACAGGGGGCACGAAATCAGCCCCAGCATTTT. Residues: CASSIGSIRAGQGARNQPQHF.

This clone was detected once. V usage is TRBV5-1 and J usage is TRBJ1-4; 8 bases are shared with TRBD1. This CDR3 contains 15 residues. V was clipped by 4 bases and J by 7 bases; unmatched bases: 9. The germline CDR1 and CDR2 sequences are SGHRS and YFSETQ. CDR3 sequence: CASSRDQGAGEKLFF. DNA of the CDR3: TGCGCCAGCAGCAGAGACCAGGGGGCTGGTGAAAAACTGTTTTTT.

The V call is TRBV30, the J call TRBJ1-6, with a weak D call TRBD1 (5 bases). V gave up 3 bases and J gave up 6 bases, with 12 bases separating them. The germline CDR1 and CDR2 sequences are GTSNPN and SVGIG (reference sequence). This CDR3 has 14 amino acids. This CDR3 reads CAWRTRGTNSPLHF. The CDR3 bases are TGTGCCTGGAGAACGCGGGGCACTAATTCACCCCTCCACTTT.

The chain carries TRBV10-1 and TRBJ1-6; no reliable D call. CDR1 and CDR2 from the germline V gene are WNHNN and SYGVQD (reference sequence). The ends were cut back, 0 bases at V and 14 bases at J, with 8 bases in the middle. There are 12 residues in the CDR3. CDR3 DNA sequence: TGCGCCAGCAGTGAGTCCGGGGAGACCCTCCACTTT. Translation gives CASSESGETLHF.

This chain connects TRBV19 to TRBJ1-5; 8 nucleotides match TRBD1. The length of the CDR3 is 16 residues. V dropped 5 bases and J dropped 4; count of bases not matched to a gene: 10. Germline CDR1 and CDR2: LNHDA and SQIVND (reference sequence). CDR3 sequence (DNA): TGTGCCAGTAGTGATCCAGGACAGGGCGCTAATCAGCCCCAGCATTTT. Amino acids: CASSDPGQGANQPQHF.

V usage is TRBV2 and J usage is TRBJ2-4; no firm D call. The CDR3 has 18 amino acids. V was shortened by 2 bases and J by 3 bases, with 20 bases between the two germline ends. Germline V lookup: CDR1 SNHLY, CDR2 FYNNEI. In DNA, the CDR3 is TGTGCCAGCAGTGAAACCCTCCTATCACGGGTACTCAAAAACATTCAGTACTTC. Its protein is CASSETLLSRVLKNIQYF. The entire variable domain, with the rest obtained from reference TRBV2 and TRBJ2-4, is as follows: EPEVTQTPSHQVTQMGQEVILRCVPISNHLYFYWYRQILGQKVEFLVSFYNNEISEKSEIFDDQFSVERPDGSNFTLKIRSTKLEDSAMYFCASSETLLSRVLKNIQYFGAGTRLSVL.

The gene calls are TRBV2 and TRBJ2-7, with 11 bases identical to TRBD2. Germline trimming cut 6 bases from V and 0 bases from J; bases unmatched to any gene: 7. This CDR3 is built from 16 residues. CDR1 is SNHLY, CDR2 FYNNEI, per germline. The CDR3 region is CASSSILAGDSYEQYF. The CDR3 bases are TGTGCCAGCAGCTCGATACTAGCGGGGGACTCCTACGAGCAGTACTTC.

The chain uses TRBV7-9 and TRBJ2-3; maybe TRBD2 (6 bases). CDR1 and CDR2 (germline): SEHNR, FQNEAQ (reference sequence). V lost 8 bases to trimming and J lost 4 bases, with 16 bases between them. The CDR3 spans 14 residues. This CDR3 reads CASHKAGIADTQYF. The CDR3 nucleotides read TGTGCCAGCCACAAGGCGGGGATCGCAGATACGCAGTATTTT.

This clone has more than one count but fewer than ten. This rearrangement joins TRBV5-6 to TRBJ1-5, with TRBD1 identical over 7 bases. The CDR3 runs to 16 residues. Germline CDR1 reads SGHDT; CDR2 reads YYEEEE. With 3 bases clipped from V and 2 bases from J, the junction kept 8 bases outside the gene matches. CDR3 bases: TGTGCCAGCAGCTCGAACCCCGGACAGGGCAATCAGCCCCAGCATTTT. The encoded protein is CASSSNPGQGNQPQHF.

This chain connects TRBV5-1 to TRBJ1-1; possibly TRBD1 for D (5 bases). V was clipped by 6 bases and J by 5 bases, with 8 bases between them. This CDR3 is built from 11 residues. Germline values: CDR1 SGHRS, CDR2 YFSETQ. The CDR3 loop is CASIKGTEAFF. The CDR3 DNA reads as TGCGCCAGCATTAAGGGGACTGAAGCTTTCTTT.

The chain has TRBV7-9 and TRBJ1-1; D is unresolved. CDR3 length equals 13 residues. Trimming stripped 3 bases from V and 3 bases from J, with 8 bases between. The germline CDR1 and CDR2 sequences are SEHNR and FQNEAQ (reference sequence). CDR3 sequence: CASSLTLDTEAFF. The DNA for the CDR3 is TGTGCCAGCAGCTTGACTCTAGACACTGAAGCTTTCTTT.

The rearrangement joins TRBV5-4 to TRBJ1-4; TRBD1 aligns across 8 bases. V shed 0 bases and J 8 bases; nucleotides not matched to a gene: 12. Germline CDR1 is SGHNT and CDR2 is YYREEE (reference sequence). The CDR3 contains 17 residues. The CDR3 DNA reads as TGTGCCAGCAGCTTGGGGCTCCTCGGACAGGGAGAGGAAAAACTGTTTTTT. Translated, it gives CASSLGLLGQGEEKLFF.